Following are 27 T cell receptor beta chains from one sample sequenced in a study of cytomegalovirus exposure and HLA in healthy donors. Amplification used 60 Vbeta primers and 13 Jbeta primers. Clones were sequenced by immunoSEQ multiplex PCR, and TCRdb holds only the in-frame ones, with some missing. The table records about 160,000 clones, just under 80% of them present only once. Specimen: PBMCs. These receptors were collected from a woman between 45 and 60 years old in good health and CMV-seronegative.

This CDR3 reads CASSGGQATYGYTF. CDR3 bases: TGTGCCAGCAGTGGAGGACAGGCGACCTATGGCTACACCTTC. The chain recombines TRBV2 with TRBJ1-2; TRBD1 matches 7 bases. CDR1 and CDR2 (germline): SNHLY, FYNNEI. The CDR3 is 14 amino acids. The V and J ends lost 4 bases and 4 bases, in that order; junction bases with no gene match: 6.

The chain carries TRBV4-2 and TRBJ2-7, with 10 bases lining up with TRBD2. Germline V gene lookup returns CDR1 LGHNA and CDR2 YNFKEQ. The V segment lost 0 bases and the J segment 3 bases; nucleotides outside the gene matches: 8. This CDR3 is 17 amino acids long. The CDR3 is CASSQESLAGEVYEQYF. CDR3 DNA sequence: TGTGCCAGCAGCCAAGAGTCCCTAGCGGGAGAAGTCTACGAGCAGTACTTC.

This chain joins TRBV27 and TRBJ1-1, with 9 bases aligning to TRBD1. CDR3 length equals 15 residues. After removal of 3 bases from V and 6 bases from J, the junction contained 8 bases not matched to a gene. CDR1 is MNHEY and CDR2 is SMNVEV in the germline V gene (reference sequence). The CDR3 sequence is CASSLFGTGFAEAFF. DNA for the CDR3: TGTGCCAGCAGTTTGTTTGGGACAGGGTTCGCTGAAGCTTTCTTT.

Of note for this clone: The junction and the germline gene differ at one end; a read error may be behind it. The chain employs TRBV19 and TRBJ2-6, with D possibly TRBD1 on 5 matching bases. CDR3 length: 16 residues. Germline V gene lookup returns CDR1 LNHDA and CDR2 SQIVND (reference sequence). Written as DNA, the CDR3 is TGTGCCAGTAGTATTGCCATAATCTCTGGGGCCAACGTCCTGATTTTC. This sequence encodes CASSIAIISGANVLIF.

The V gene is TRBV28, the J gene TRBJ2-2, with a tentative D call TRBD1 (6 bases). This CDR3 has 13 amino acids. Trimming shortened V by 8 bases and J by 3 bases, and 10 bases separated the two germline ends. CDR1 and CDR2 from the germline V gene are MDHEN and SYDVKM. The CDR3 region is CASHRVDTGELFF. CDR3 coding DNA: TGTGCCAGCCACAGGGTAGACACCGGGGAGCTGTTTTTT.

The chain couples TRBV7-2 to TRBJ1-6; D ambiguous. The CDR3 extends over 14 amino acids. Germline assignment: CDR1 SGHTA and CDR2 FQGNSA. Trimming pared 4 bases from V and 7 bases from J, leaving 11 bases between. Here the CDR3 reads CASSSGVWNSPLHF. DNA for the CDR3: TGTGCCAGCAGCTCAGGCGTTTGGAATTCACCCCTCCACTTT.

CDR3 in DNA: TGCAGCGTTGAAAGAGTGGGAGGGAACATTCAGTACTTC. It codes for CSVERVGGNIQYF. The gene calls are TRBV29-1 and TRBJ2-4; 7 bases fit TRBD2. The germline gives CDR1 SQVTM, CDR2 ANQGSEA. The junction had 5 bases not matched to a gene; V was cut back by 2 bases and J by 7 bases. The CDR3 runs 13 residues. The entire variable domain, with the rest obtained from reference TRBV29-1 and TRBJ2-4, is as follows: SAVISQKPSRDICQRGTSLTIQCQVDSQVTMMFWYRQQPGQSLTLIATANQGSEATYESGFVIDKFPISRPNLTFSTLTVSNMSPEDSSIYLCSVERVGGNIQYFGAGTRLSVL.

This sequence joins TRBV28 and TRBJ1-2, with 9 bases fitting TRBD1. Germline V gene lookup returns CDR1 MDHEN and CDR2 SYDVKM. Germline trimming cut 2 bases from V and 3 bases from J; bases unmatched to any gene: 7. This CDR3 has 16 residues. In nucleotides, the CDR3 is TGTGCCAGCAGTTTAGTAGGACAGGGGACGGACTATGGCTACACCTTC. Protein sequence: CASSLVGQGTDYGYTF.

The J gene is TRBJ1-4, the V gene TRBV9, with D hard to call. Trimming took off 0 bases at V and 4 bases at J, with 10 bases between the two ends. CDR1 and CDR2 (germline): SGDLS, YYNGEE. The CDR3 is 15 amino acids. CDR3 protein: CASSVVAGLNEKLFF. The DNA of the CDR3 is TGTGCCAGCAGCGTAGTCGCAGGACTTAATGAAAAACTGTTTTTT.

This rearrangement joins TRBV5-1 to TRBJ1-4; 7 bases map to TRBD1. The CDR3 extends over 13 amino acids. Germline CDR1 reads SGHRS; CDR2 reads YFSETQ. The ends lost 2 bases at V and 8 bases at J; junction bases unmatched: 3. The CDR3 is CASSFGTEEKLFF. The CDR3, as DNA: TGCGCCAGCAGCTTCGGGACAGAGGAAAAACTGTTTTTT.

This clone turned up a few times. The gene calls are TRBV6-6 and TRBJ2-1; 11 nucleotides align to TRBD2. CDR1 is MNHNY and CDR2 is SVGAGI in the germline V gene (reference sequence). This CDR3 spans 16 amino acids. V was pared by 6 bases and J by 0 bases, with 4 bases of the junction left unmatched. The CDR3 loop reads CASRPTSGSSYNEQFF. The DNA for the CDR3 is TGTGCCAGCAGGCCCACTAGCGGGAGCTCCTACAATGAGCAGTTCTTC.

The chain couples TRBV29-1 to TRBJ2-5, with D uncertain. The J call may be wrong; the DNA end is better matched by TRBJ2-7. Germline lookup yields CDR1 SQVTM and CDR2 ANQGSEA. The CDR3 totals 13 residues. The CDR3 region is CSVAPRSSYEQYF. The CDR3 DNA is TGCAGCGTTGCCCCCAGGTCCTCCTACGAGCAGTACTTC.

This chain uses TRBV19 with TRBJ2-7; perhaps TRBD1 as D (6 bases). The CDR3 length is 13 residues. CDR1 and CDR2 (germline): LNHDA, SQIVND (reference sequence). Trimming left V 3 bases short and J 2 bases short, with 8 bases between. CDR3 residues: CASSIGQPYEQYF. CDR3 nucleotide sequence: TGTGCCAGTAGTATTGGACAGCCCTACGAGCAGTACTTC.

The chain carries TRBV14 and TRBJ1-2; perhaps TRBD1 as D (6 bases). Trimming shortened V by 2 bases and J by 1 base, and 8 bases separated the two germline ends. The CDR3 spans 14 residues. Germline-derived CDR1 and CDR2 are SGHDN and FVKESK. Here the CDR3 reads CASSQQQGNYGYTF. CDR3 nucleotide sequence: TGTGCCAGCAGCCAACAACAGGGTAACTATGGCTACACCTTC.

This clone was seen a single time. The V gene is TRBV7-2, the J gene TRBJ2-1; 13 bases are shared with TRBD2. Germline-derived CDR1 and CDR2 are SGHTA and FQGNSA. V trimming: 2 bases; J trimming: 5 bases; junction bases outside the gene matches: 6. This CDR3 region has 17 residues. CDR3 protein: CASSLPSGTSGNNEQFF. CDR3 DNA sequence: TGTGCCAGCAGCTTACCGTCCGGGACTAGCGGGAACAATGAGCAGTTCTTC.

This sequence joins TRBV28 and TRBJ1-6; possible D gene TRBD1, 6 bases. Trimming removed 4 bases from V and 10 bases from J, with 17 bases in between. The CDR3 is 15 residues long. Germline V CDR1 and CDR2: MDHEN, SYDVKM. This chain's CDR3 is CASSSPRRGGSPLHF. The CDR3 bases are TGTGCCAGCAGTTCCCCCCGCAGGGGTGGGTCACCCCTCCACTTT.

There are a few counts of this clone. V is TRBV10-3 and J is TRBJ1-1; D unclear. Germline assignment: CDR1 ENHRY and CDR2 SYGVKD. The ends were cut back, 0 bases at V and 1 base at J, with 9 bases in the middle. This CDR3 contains 15 residues. CDR3 nucleotides: TGTGCCATCAGTGAGTCCGAGGGAACGAACACTGAAGCTTTCTTT. This codes for CAISESEGTNTEAFF.

The V call is TRBV12-5, the J call TRBJ2-2, with TRBD2 matching 7 bases. CDR1 and CDR2 from the germline V gene are LGHNT and FRNRAP. The CDR3 runs 16 residues. The V and J ends lost 1 base and 2 bases, in that order; junction bases with no gene match: 4. The CDR3 protein is CASGLDPAGNTGELFF. DNA for the CDR3: TGTGCTAGTGGTTTGGATCCAGCGGGAAACACCGGGGAGCTGTTTTTT.

This chain joins TRBV30 and TRBJ2-7; no clear D gene. The CDR3 has 12 amino acids. Germline V lookup: CDR1 GTSNPN, CDR2 SVGIG (reference sequence). Trimming shortened V by 2 bases and J by 5 bases, and 10 bases separated the two germline ends. CDR3: CAWSLNRDEQYF. The CDR3 DNA sequence: TGTGCCTGGAGTCTAAACCGAGACGAGCAGTACTTC. Based on the CDR3 plus reference TRBV30 and TRBJ2-7, the full variable domain is SQTIHQWPATLVQPVGSPLSLECTVEGTSNPNLYWYRQAAGRGLQLLFYSVGIGQISSEVPQNLSASRPQDRQFILSSKKLLLSDSGFYLCAWSLNRDEQYFGPGTRLTVT.

This clone appeared a few times. V and J are TRBV6-5 and TRBJ1-4; TRBD1 matches 7 bases. The length of the CDR3 is 15 residues. Germline V gene data show CDR1 as MNHEY and CDR2 as SVGAGI. V trimming: 8 bases; J trimming: 4 bases; junction bases outside the gene matches: 10. CDR3 sequence reads: CASSVTGQRNEKLFF. The CDR3 nucleotides are TGTGCCAGCTCAGTTACGGGACAGCGTAATGAAAAACTGTTTTTT.

The V gene is TRBV7-2, the J gene TRBJ2-5; 7 bases align to TRBD2. Germline CDR1 and CDR2: SGHTA and FQGNSA. Unmatched junction bases numbered 7, after V lost 2 bases and J lost 4 bases. CDR3 length equals 15 residues. CDR3: CASSLRTSFSETQYF. CDR3 nucleotide sequence: TGTGCCAGCAGCTTAAGGACTAGTTTTTCAGAGACCCAGTACTTC.

The chain employs TRBV4-3 and TRBJ1-3; D uncertain. With 0 bases removed from V and 2 bases from J, the gap between germline ends came to 8 bases. The CDR3 is 15 residues long. The V gene's germline CDR1 is LGHNA and CDR2 YSLEER. The CDR3 sequence: CASSQDRTTGNTIYF. In DNA form, the CDR3 reads TGCGCCAGCAGCCAAGATCGAACAACTGGAAACACCATATATTTT.

The chain recombines TRBV19 with TRBJ1-1, with D possibly TRBD1 on 5 matching bases. This CDR3 region has 17 residues. Trimming cost V 3 bases and J 1 base, with 18 bases left between them. CDR1 LNHDA and CDR2 SQIVND come from the germline V gene (reference sequence). The CDR3 loop reads CASSMGRWFGPNTEAFF. The CDR3 nucleotides read TGTGCCAGTAGTATGGGGCGGTGGTTTGGGCCGAACACTGAAGCTTTCTTT. Filled out from reference TRBV19 and TRBJ1-1, the complete variable domain reads DGGITQSPKYLFRKEGQNVTLSCEQNLNHDAMYWYRQDPGQGLRLIYYSQIVNDFQKGDIAEGYSVSREKKESFPLTVTSAQKNPTAFYLCASSMGRWFGPNTEAFFGQGTRLTVV.

The V and J genes are TRBV11-2 and TRBJ1-2, with D perhaps TRBD1 (5 bases). V gave up 5 bases and J gave up 4 bases, with 17 bases separating them. CDR1 and CDR2 from the germline V gene are SGHAT and FQNNGV. There are 15 residues in the CDR3. CDR3 bases: TGTGCCAGCAGCCCCCGGGGGGGGACGCCCTATGGCTACACCTTC. It codes for CASSPRGGTPYGYTF.

V is TRBV28 and J is TRBJ1-5; D is undetermined. This CDR3 contains 14 residues. Germline lookup yields CDR1 MDHEN and CDR2 SYDVKM. Deletions cut 1 base from V and 4 bases from J, with 8 bases between. The CDR3 region has the DNA TGTGCCAGCAGTTTATTAACTATTAATCAGCCCCAGCATTTT. As protein: CASSLLTINQPQHF.

The CDR3 DNA is TGTGCCAGCAGGACCCCGGGAGGGGGCGAAGAGACCCAGTACTTC. It yields the protein CASRTPGGGEETQYF. The V call is TRBV7-9, the J call TRBJ2-5; D may be TRBD2 (8 bases). Germline V gives CDR1 SEHNR, CDR2 FQNEAQ (reference sequence). Deletions cut 6 bases from V and 3 bases from J, with 17 bases between. This CDR3 has 15 amino acids.

V gene TRBV4-3 combines with J gene TRBJ1-5; possible D gene TRBD1, 5 bases. The CDR3 sequence is 15 residues long. Germline values: CDR1 LGHNA, CDR2 YSLEER. V dropped 1 base and J dropped 2 bases, with 9 bases sitting between them. The CDR3 DNA reads TGCGCCAGCAGCCAAGGAGGAGGGGGCAATCAGCCCCAGCATTTT. Protein: CASSQGGGGNQPQHF.